Listed below are T cell receptor beta chains from one sample, sequenced in a study of shared clonotypes between healthy human individuals. TCRdb's copy holds only in-frame clones and misses some; the assay was immunoSEQ multiplex PCR. The sample includes over a million clones, around 82% of them seen just once. Sample: memory CD4+ T cells from PBMCs. The origin of the receptors is a man between 18 and 35 years old in good health. Some clones in this sample may be carry-over from other donors' samples. Both conserved end residues are part of each CDR3. D genes are given only for firm matches. Where a row states a size, it is once, few, many or the class of an expanded clone; other rows omit it.

clone_size j_call v_call d_call cdr3_aa cdr3_nt
. TRBJ1-5 TRBV7-2 . CASSRFVDQPQHF TGTGCCAGCAGTAGATTTGTCGATCAGCCCCAGCATTTT
. TRBJ1-1 TRBV9 . CASSATRNTEAFF TGTGCCAGCAGCGCGACAAGAAACACTGAAGCTTTCTTT
once TRBJ1-1 TRBV6-4 . CASSGGVGTEAFF TGTGCCAGCAGTGGAGGAGTGGGGACTGAAGCTTTCTTT
. TRBJ1-2 TRBV9 . CASSVARGANYGYTF TGTGCCAGCAGCGTAGCTAGGGGAGCTAACTATGGCTACACCTTC
many TRBJ1-5 TRBV28 TRBD1 CASSRQGAGNQPQHF TGTGCCAGCAGCAGACAGGGGGCGGGCAATCAGCCCCAGCATTTT
. TRBJ2-3 TRBV6-1 TRBD2 CASSEHAGAYTDTQYF TGTGCCAGCAGTGAACATGCGGGAGCGTACACAGATACGCAGTATTTT
many TRBJ2-7 TRBV30 . CASPGPSIYEQYF TGTGCCTCGCCGGGACCGTCCATCTACGAGCAGTACTTC
. TRBJ1-5 TRBV10-3 . CAISEGSNQPQHF TGTGCCATCAGTGAGGGGAGCAATCAGCCCCAGCATTTT
. TRBJ2-2 TRBV6-5 . CASCGPNTGELFF TGTGCCAGCTGTGGGCCTAACACCGGGGAGCTGTTTTTT
. TRBJ2-5 TRBV27 . CASSKERFRETQYF TGTGCCAGCAGTAAGGAGAGATTTAGGGAGACCCAGTACTTC